This T cell receptor (beta chain) is from a study of T cell responses to AZD1222 COVID-19 vaccine (dated by TCRdb to the early 2020s). About the study as a whole: AZD1222 recipients given second doses at about 4 weeks or at about 12 weeks were pooled, since spike-specific TCR depth and breadth were not found to differ between the two schedules. Trial participants were enrolled by age into subgroups of 18-55, 56-69 and 70-plus years, and around 140, 26 and 57 TCR-sequenced participants, respectively, were included in these subgroups. A total of over 230 trial participants underwent TCR sequencing, of whom 207 received two doses of AZD1222 and some 25 received two doses of the MenACWY control vaccine.

Overall study outcomes, separate from this receptor: The vaccine-associated CD4 TCRs covered the entire spike protein, and the dominant responses fell in regions 160-218 and 743-854. Reportedly, almost half of the unique spike-specific TCRs recognized epitopes lying outside the regions that are mutated in the B.1.351 and B.1.1.7 variants. Because no day 14 peak-response samples were available, repertoires were characterized only after the peak T cell response. Most participants were white British and females outnumbered males, and the authors suggested that clonal diversity may have been underestimated. The 56-69-year group was small, and its depth increase did not reach significance, likely because of low power. Only 5 to 7 AZD1222 recipients were SARS-CoV-2 seropositive at baseline, limiting conclusions about previously exposed vaccinees. After two AZD1222 doses, spike-specific TCR breadth and depth were significantly higher than at day 0 and than in MenACWY recipients.

Remarks on this clone: Its antigen target is currently unknown. No per-base quality is available; no much larger clone lies one base away.

This specimen's time point label, per the study, means: baseline before first vaccination. The vaccinee samples were drawn from two UK trials, COV001 and COV002, one of which was a single-blind randomized controlled phase 2/3 trial testing AZD1222 (ChAdOx1 nCoV-19) in healthy adults. For TCRbeta chain sequencing, PBMC samples from trial participants were taken at day 0 and at day 28 after the second dose. The germline ends are 16 bases apart after V is trimmed by 5 bases and J by 3 bases. Per the germline V gene, SGHVS is the CDR1 and FNYEAQ is the CDR2. The cysteine opens and the phenylalanine closes a CDR3 of 15 amino acids. The entry retains the CDR3 DNA only, 45 bases that are in frame from base 1. The CDR3 regions of human TCRbeta chains were subjected to immunosequencing. On the authors' methods: TCRs in the repertoires were matched against a reference library of SARS-CoV-2-specific TCRs that had been generated with the MIRA antigen-specificity platform. Breadth was defined as the fraction of unique TCRs that were SARS-CoV-2-associated, and depth was defined as the fraction of total T cells that were SARS-CoV-2-associated. Using the MIRA data, each spike-specific TCR was mapped to the spike region that the TCR reacts to and placed in a CD4 or CD8 class. Log10-transformed breadth and depth values were compared by one-way ANOVA with Sidak's multiple comparisons tests. TCRdb mirrors the immuneACCESS table, restricted to in-frame sequences. Some clones are absent from its copies; in checked studies, under half trace to an unresolved V gene, and the reason for the others is unknown. V and J calls plus clone size are reproduced from that table; the DNA served to infer D and trimming. This sample comprises roughly 120,000 clones, 90% to 95% of them detected only once. The top ten constitute over 2.5% of the sample.

The sequenced sample was peripheral blood, obtained on day 0 of AZD1222 vaccination. This chain is built from TRBV7-6 and TRBJ1-1; TRBD1 is perhaps the D gene, given 5 matching bases. The source of this sequence is an adult in good health. CDR3 sequence: CASSRRGGSYTEAFF. The sequenced DNA: TGTGCCAGCAGCCGGCGGGGGGGTTCTTACACTGAAGCTTTCTTT. The full variable domain, with segments outside the CDR3 supplied by the reference TRBV7-6 and TRBJ1-1 proteins, appears as GAGVSQSPRYKVTKRGQDVALRCDPISGHVSLYWYRQALGQGPEFLTYFNYEAQQDKSGLPNDRFSAERPEGSISTLTIQRTEQRDSAMYRCASSRRGGSYTEAFFGQGTRLTVV.